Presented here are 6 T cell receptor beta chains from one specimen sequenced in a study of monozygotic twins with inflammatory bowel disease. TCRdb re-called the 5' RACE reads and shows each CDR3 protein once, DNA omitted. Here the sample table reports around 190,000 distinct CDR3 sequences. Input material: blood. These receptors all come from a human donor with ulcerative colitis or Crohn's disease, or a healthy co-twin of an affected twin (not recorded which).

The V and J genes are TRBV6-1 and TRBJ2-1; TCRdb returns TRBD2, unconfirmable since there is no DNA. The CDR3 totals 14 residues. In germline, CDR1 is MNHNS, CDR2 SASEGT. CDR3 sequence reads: CASIPRGGMDEQFF.

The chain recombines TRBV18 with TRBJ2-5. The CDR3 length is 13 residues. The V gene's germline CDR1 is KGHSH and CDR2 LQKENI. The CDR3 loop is CASSPGVQETQYF.

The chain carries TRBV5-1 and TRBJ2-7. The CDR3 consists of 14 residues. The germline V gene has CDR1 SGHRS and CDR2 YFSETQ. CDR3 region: CASSLSHQLYEQYF.

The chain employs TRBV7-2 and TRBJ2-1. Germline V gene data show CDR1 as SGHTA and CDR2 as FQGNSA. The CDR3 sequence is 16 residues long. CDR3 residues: CASSAMVDSSYNEQFF.

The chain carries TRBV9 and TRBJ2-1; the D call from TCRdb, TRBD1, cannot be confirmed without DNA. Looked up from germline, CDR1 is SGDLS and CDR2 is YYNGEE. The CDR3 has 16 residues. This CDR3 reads CASSVVRGGEVNEQFF.

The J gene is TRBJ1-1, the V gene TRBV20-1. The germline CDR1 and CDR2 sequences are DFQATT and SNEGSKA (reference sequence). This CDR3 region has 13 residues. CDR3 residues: CSAATQQGTEAFF.